This passage covers 27 T cell receptor beta chains from one sample sequenced in a study of T cell responses to AZD1222 COVID-19 vaccine (dated by TCRdb to 2020 to 2023). Library method: the immunoSEQ multiplex PCR assay. TCRdb holds this immuneACCESS table with in-frame rearrangements only. Some clones are missing; in checked studies, unresolved V genes explain under half, and the rest has no known cause. For this sample there are about 140,000 clones; 80% to 95% appear just once. Roughly 3.6% of the sample lies in the top ten. Per the publication, the time point label means: about 28 days (+/-7) after the second vaccine dose. The specimen was peripheral blood, collected 28 days after the second AZD1222 dose. These receptors all come from an adult who received the AZD1222 COVID-19 vaccine.

J is TRBJ1-6 and V is TRBV2; D is perhaps TRBD1 (6 bases). The ends were cut back, 10 bases at V and 9 bases at J, with 16 bases in the middle. This CDR3 has 13 residues. Germline CDR1 reads SNHLY; CDR2 reads FYNNEI. CDR3 amino acids: CAKSGQRGSPLHF. CDR3 bases: TGTGCCAAATCAGGACAGAGGGGTTCACCCCTCCACTTT.

Only one count was recorded for this clone. J is TRBJ1-6 and V is TRBV28; 7 bases are shared with TRBD1. The CDR3 is made up of 13 amino acids. Trimming at V came to 7 bases and at J to 8 bases, leaving 5 bases not matched to a gene. Germline CDR1 is MDHEN and CDR2 is SYDVKM. CDR3 protein: CASNDRADSPLHF. CDR3 nucleotide sequence: TGTGCCAGCAACGACAGGGCCGATTCACCCCTCCACTTT.

This clone has just one count. The identical CDR3 is also encoded by other nucleotide sequences in the sample. The J gene is TRBJ2-3, the V gene TRBV28; 7 bases map to TRBD1. Germline assignment: CDR1 MDHEN and CDR2 SYDVKM. The CDR3 is 15 residues long. J was trimmed by 1 base and V by 4 bases; bases with no gene match: 5. The CDR3 DNA sequence: TGTGCCAGCAGTTCCCCTGGACAGGGCACAGATACGCAGTATTTT. Encoded protein: CASSSPGQGTDTQYF.

The chain combines TRBV7-2 with TRBJ2-5; weak D call: TRBD1 (5 bases). The CDR3 is 13 residues long. Per germline, CDR1 SGHTA and CDR2 FQGNSA. The V gene lost 3 bases and the J gene lost 4 bases, with 9 bases spanning the gap. This CDR3 is CASSFRRAETQYF. CDR3 bases: TGTGCCAGCAGCTTTCGCAGGGCAGAGACCCAGTACTTC.

The rearrangement uses TRBV12-3 or TRBV12-4 and TRBJ1-2, with unresolved D. Trimming left V 6 bases short and J 5 bases short, with 13 bases between. This CDR3 comprises 13 residues. The CDR3 DNA sequence: TGTGCCAGCAGACCAAGGACGGAGTATGGCTACACCTTC. Its protein product is CASRPRTEYGYTF.

V gene TRBV3-1 (or the pseudogene TRBV3-2) combines with J gene TRBJ2-2, with D possibly TRBD1 on 7 matching bases. V lost 3 bases, J lost 2 bases, and 16 bases lay in between. Looked up from germline, CDR1 is LGHDT and CDR2 is YNNKEL (reference sequence). This CDR3 spans 17 amino acids. The CDR3 DNA reads TGTGCCAGCAGCCAGACAGGGTGGGGGGTTAACACCGGGGAGCTGTTTTTT. Residues: CASSQTGWGVNTGELFF.

The chain couples TRBV29-1 to TRBJ2-7; D remains ambiguous. The CDR3 totals 13 residues. Deletions cut 3 bases from V and 1 base from J, with 10 bases between. Germline lookup yields CDR1 SQVTM and CDR2 ANQGSEA. Here the CDR3 DNA reads TGCAGCGTTGAGCTAAGTGAATCCTACGAGCAGTACTTC. Translating gives CSVELSESYEQYF.

The chain is built from TRBV7-9 and TRBJ1-2; maybe TRBD1 (5 bases). With 4 bases removed from V and 7 bases from J, the gap between germline ends came to 16 bases. Looked up from germline, CDR1 is SEHNR and CDR2 is FQNEAQ (reference sequence). The CDR3 spans 14 residues. The CDR3 coding sequence is TGTGCCAGCAGCTCTAGGGGTAGTTCCCTTGGCTACACCTTC. The encoded protein is CASSSRGSSLGYTF.

Here the CDR3 DNA reads TGTGCCAGCAGCTCGCCAAGAGGAAATGAGCAGTTCTTC. It encodes CASSSPRGNEQFF. The V gene is TRBV7-8, the J gene TRBJ2-1; no clear D gene. V lost 4 bases and J lost 7, with 11 bases in between. The CDR3 runs to 13 residues. Looked up from germline, CDR1 is SGHVS and CDR2 is FQNEAQ.

The J gene is TRBJ1-2, the V gene TRBV28; 8 bases fit TRBD1. Germline CDR1 and CDR2: MDHEN and SYDVKM. Trimming at V came to 5 bases and at J to 5 bases, leaving 13 bases not matched to a gene. The CDR3 loop spans 16 amino acids. CDR3: CASSPTGTGGGYGYTF. The CDR3 DNA follows: TGTGCCAGCAGTCCAACAGGGACAGGAGGAGGATATGGCTACACCTTC.

The V gene is TRBV4-3, the J gene TRBJ2-4, with D possibly TRBD1 on 5 matching bases. The CDR3 totals 15 residues. Trimming took 0 bases from V and 7 from J, leaving 13 bases between them. The V gene's germline CDR1 is LGHNA and CDR2 YSLEER. The CDR3 here is CASSQDQSGLNIQYF. As DNA, the CDR3 is TGCGCCAGCAGCCAAGATCAATCAGGGCTCAACATTCAGTACTTC.

A few counts support this clone. The V and J genes are TRBV6-5 and TRBJ1-3; D not resolved. The CDR3 is made up of 12 amino acids. Per germline, CDR1 MNHEY and CDR2 SVGAGI. The germline V and J ends were trimmed by 6 bases and 0 bases, with 3 bases remaining between them. The CDR3 DNA follows: TGTGCCAGCAGAACCTCTGGAAACACCATATATTTT. Translated: CASRTSGNTIYF.

V is TRBV5-5 and J is TRBJ2-2, with 10 nucleotides matching TRBD1. The ends lost 4 bases at V and 6 bases at J; junction bases unmatched: 6. The CDR3 spans 15 residues. Germline values: CDR1 SGHKS, CDR2 YYEKEE (reference sequence). CDR3 amino acids: CASSPWTGGAGELFF. For the CDR3, the DNA is TGTGCCAGCAGCCCGTGGACAGGGGGTGCCGGGGAGCTGTTTTTT. The full variable domain, rest sourced from reference TRBV5-5 and TRBJ2-2, is DAGVTQSPTHLIKTRGQQVTLRCSPISGHKSVSWYQQVLGQGPQFIFQYYEKEERGRGNFPDRFSARQFPNYSSELNVNALLLGDSALYLCASSPWTGGAGELFFGEGSRLTVL.

The chain couples TRBV5-1 to TRBJ2-4; D is unresolved. Germline values: CDR1 SGHRS, CDR2 YFSETQ. The CDR3 totals 13 residues. Deletions cut 0 bases from V and 4 bases from J, with 5 bases between. CDR3 DNA sequence: TGCGCCAGCAGCTTGGGTCGGAAAAACATTCAGTACTTC. Translated, it gives CASSLGRKNIQYF.

The rearrangement joins TRBV3-1 (or the pseudogene TRBV3-2) to TRBJ1-1; D unresolved. The CDR3 is made up of 13 amino acids. V lost 8 bases and J lost 1, with 11 bases in between. CDR1 and CDR2 (germline): LGHDT, YNNKEL (reference sequence). CDR3 in amino acids: CASGRTWNTEAFF. The DNA for the CDR3 is TGTGCCAGCGGGAGGACCTGGAACACTGAAGCTTTCTTT.

This clone was detected once. The rearrangement uses TRBV30 and TRBJ2-1; D is possibly TRBD2 (6 bases). The CDR3 is made up of 15 amino acids. Germline loops: CDR1 GTSNPN, CDR2 SVGIG (reference sequence). The ends were cut back, 5 bases at V and 0 bases at J, with 14 bases in the middle. The CDR3 reads CAWDHRGISYNEQFF. The CDR3 DNA reads as TGTGCCTGGGACCACCGGGGGATCTCCTACAATGAGCAGTTCTTC.

The V call is TRBV6-6, the J call TRBJ1-4; possible D gene TRBD1, 5 bases. V lost 4 bases, J lost 7 bases, and 13 bases lay in between. Germline V lookup: CDR1 MNHNY, CDR2 SVGAGI (reference sequence). This CDR3 comprises 14 residues. The CDR3 protein is CASSSGSGREKLFF. In DNA, the CDR3 is TGTGCCAGCAGTTCCGGCTCAGGGCGTGAAAAACTGTTTTTT.

The chain joins TRBV5-6 to TRBJ2-3, with TRBD2 matching 12 bases. V trimming: 4 bases; J trimming: 8 bases; junction bases outside the gene matches: 8. CDR3 length: 15 amino acids. CDR1 is SGHDT and CDR2 is YYEEEE in the germline V gene. CDR3 in DNA: TGTGCCAGCAGCCTCAGACTAGCGGGAGATGTTACGCAGTATTTT. This encodes CASSLRLAGDVTQYF.

V and J are TRBV28 and TRBJ1-5, with TRBD1 as a possible D gene (5 bases). V lost 5 bases to trimming and J lost 7 bases, with 18 bases between them. The CDR3 contains 15 residues. The germline V gene has CDR1 MDHEN and CDR2 SYDVKM. The CDR3 region has the DNA TGTGCCAGCAGTCCGCCCCAGGGCCCAAAACAGCCCCAGCATTTT. Translation gives CASSPPQGPKQPQHF.

The CDR3 DNA reads TGTGCCAGTAGTCGGACTAGCGGGAGGTCAGATACGCAGTATTTT. This sequence encodes CASSRTSGRSDTQYF. The chain joins TRBV19 to TRBJ2-3; 14 bases match TRBD2. The germline V gene encodes CDR1 LNHDA and CDR2 SQIVND (reference sequence). This CDR3 is built from 15 residues. The V segment lost 5 bases and the J segment 4 bases; nucleotides outside the gene matches: 2.

The gene calls are TRBV29-1 and TRBJ2-1; 7 nucleotides match TRBD1. The CDR3 has 14 residues. The germline V gene encodes CDR1 SQVTM and CDR2 ANQGSEA. Trimming at V came to 5 bases and at J to 6 bases, leaving 10 bases not matched to a gene. CDR3 region: CSVSRQGDSNEQFF. CDR3 in DNA: TGCAGCGTTAGTCGACAGGGAGATAGCAATGAGCAGTTCTTC.

The V call is TRBV19, the J call TRBJ2-4; TRBD1 aligns across 12 bases. Germline V lookup: CDR1 LNHDA, CDR2 SQIVND (reference sequence). This CDR3 contains 16 residues. The V and J ends lost 4 bases and 4 bases, in that order; junction bases with no gene match: 5. CDR3 in amino acids: CASSTGTGGEKNIQYF. The CDR3 DNA follows: TGTGCCAGTAGTACCGGGACAGGGGGCGAAAAAAACATTCAGTACTTC.

This clone has a single count. This sequence joins TRBV5-6 and TRBJ1-5; D is unclear. Germline-derived CDR1 and CDR2 are SGHDT and YYEEEE. This CDR3 comprises 14 residues. V gave up 4 bases and J gave up 0 bases, with 8 bases separating them. The CDR3 loop is CASSPRNSNQPQHF. CDR3 sequence (DNA): TGTGCCAGCAGCCCCAGGAATAGCAATCAGCCCCAGCATTTT.

This chain uses TRBV6-2 or TRBV6-3 with TRBJ2-2; the D is unclear. Germline CDR1 reads MNHEY; CDR2 reads SVGEGT. V was trimmed by 2 bases and J by 1 base, leaving 5 bases between them. The CDR3 covers 14 residues. The CDR3 is CASSYSQNTGELFF. In nucleotides, the CDR3 is TGTGCCAGCAGTTACAGCCAGAACACCGGGGAGCTGTTTTTT.

This chain joins TRBV2 and TRBJ2-5; D is uncertain. V lost 6 bases to trimming and J lost 5 bases, with 7 bases between them. Per the germline V gene, CDR1 is SNHLY and CDR2 is FYNNEI. This CDR3 is 11 amino acids long. The CDR3 loop is CASRVGETQYF. CDR3 DNA sequence: TGTGCCAGCAGGGTCGGGGAGACCCAGTACTTC.

This chain connects TRBV6-5 to TRBJ1-2, with TRBD1 matching 8 bases. Germline assignment: CDR1 MNHEY and CDR2 SVGAGI. The J segment lost 4 bases and the V segment lost 10 bases, leaving 11 bases of the junction unmatched. CDR3 length: 14 amino acids. CDR3 region: CATTAWGQVYGYTF. CDR3 in DNA: TGTGCCACCACGGCTTGGGGACAGGTCTATGGCTACACCTTC.

This clone has a handful of counts. The chain is built from TRBV27 and TRBJ1-4; no reliable D call. Trimming stripped 2 bases from V and 4 bases from J, with 11 bases between. The CDR3 covers 15 residues. Germline CDR1 MNHEY, CDR2 SMNVEV (reference sequence). CDR3 DNA sequence: TGTGCCAGCAGTTTAGGTTTGCAGTTTAATGAAAAACTGTTTTTT. Amino acid sequence: CASSLGLQFNEKLFF.